This is a list of T cell receptor beta chains from one sample in a study of T and B cells in COVID-19 patients. TCRdb fed the multiplex PCR reads into MiXCR, producing one record per CDR3 protein. The sample has some 11,000 distinct CDR3 sequences; 30% to 35% are singletons. Sequenced input: blood. The source of these receptors is a human donor with active COVID-19. Both conserved end residues are part of each CDR3. Each record gives: J gene, V gene, CDR3 protein.

>TRBJ1-1|TRBV18
CASSPQAFNTEAFF
>TRBJ1-6|TRBV6-5
CASKMGGANNSPLHF
>TRBJ1-6|TRBV6-5
CASRQQSSYNSPLHF
>TRBJ1-1|TRBV18
CASSQGMNTEAFF
>TRBJ2-3|TRBV5-6
CASSWTSEGTDTQYF
>TRBJ1-5|TRBV19
CASSIGGTVMSPQHF
>TRBJ1-4|TRBV6-6
CASSAKRVTNEKLFF
>TRBJ1-5|TRBV19
CASSSGYRDVSNQPQHF
>TRBJ1-6|TRBV2
CASGGPGSSYNSPLHF
>TRBJ2-1|TRBV18
CASSPDRYNEQFF
>TRBJ1-2|TRBV7-9
CASSLITGPHYGYTF
>TRBJ1-2|TRBV27
CASSLNSYGYTF
>TRBJ1-5|TRBV12-3/TRBV12-4
CASSQGQGYNQPQHF
>TRBJ1-6|TRBV6-1
CASSGGGIGNSPLHF
>TRBJ1-4|TRBV6-2/TRBV6-3
CASSSGRGTTNEKLFF
>TRBJ2-1|TRBV27
CASSPFRYIEDEQFF
>TRBJ1-6|TRBV19
CASSIFRDSPLHF
>TRBJ2-3|TRBV29-1
CSVVGGWTDTQYF
>TRBJ2-3|TRBV12-3/TRBV12-4
CASSTSGGGDTQYF
>TRBJ2-6|TRBV5-1
CASSLGGGANVLTF
>TRBJ2-3|TRBV30
CAWSVHLGSTDTQYF
>TRBJ2-1|TRBV20-1
CSQGGRGYNEQFF
>TRBJ2-5|TRBV18
CASSPLGQETQYF
>TRBJ2-7|TRBV29-1
CSARTGTGARDEQYF
>TRBJ1-2|TRBV7-2
CASSLSPRGGYTF
>TRBJ1-6|TRBV6-5
CASSYSNRGSPLHF
>TRBJ2-7|TRBV18
CASSPFQSASYEQYF
>TRBJ1-1|TRBV27
CASSLLGSEAFF
>TRBJ2-5|TRBV19
CASSPVWGQETQYF
>TRBJ2-2|TRBV11-1
CASSLRRDGRLGTGELFF
>TRBJ2-7|TRBV6-2/TRBV6-3
CASRRDGYEQYF
>TRBJ1-1|TRBV5-4
CASSSPNAGGYDTEAFF
>TRBJ2-1|TRBV5-1
CASSLGLANEQFF
>TRBJ1-1|TRBV18
CASSPPSFRRSAEAFF
>TRBJ2-3|TRBV6-5
CASSYSDTQYF
>TRBJ2-7|TRBV18
CASSLDRGYEQYF
>TRBJ2-3|TRBV5-1
CASSLPGQTTDTQYF
>TRBJ1-1|TRBV19
CASSWGGQNTEAFF
>TRBJ2-3|TRBV5-1
CASSFSGGATDTQYF
>TRBJ2-2|TRBV24-1
CATSDPTGTGTSTGELFF
>TRBJ2-3|TRBV7-9
CASSLIGGSTDTQYF